This entry describes one TCR beta chain. This specimen belongs to a study of cytomegalovirus exposure and HLA in healthy donors. At the level of the study: There were a few hundred genotyped donors. Of these, roughly 80% fell in the genetic ancestry cluster associated with self-reported Caucasian donors.

Each donor was nominally healthy when sampled (though unrecorded immune exposures were likely). CDR1 SGHRS and CDR2 YFSETQ come from the germline V gene. The trim removed 3 bases at V and 3 bases at J, leaving 10 bases unmatched. The CDR3 runs 16 residues. 13 Jbeta primers and 60 Vbeta primers were used for the PCR. Measured with immunoSEQ multiplex PCR; TCRdb has only the in-frame clones, and not every one. Of around 150,000 clones listed, approximately 67% are singletons. The chain uses TRBV5-1 and TRBJ2-7, with 9 bases that match TRBD1. This TCR was sampled from a young woman in good health and CMV-seropositive. Sequencing was carried out using PBMCs. CDR3 sequence reads: CASSSSNRDRDYEQYF. CDR3 nucleotides: TGCGCCAGCAGCTCAAGCAACCGGGACAGGGACTACGAGCAGTACTTC.